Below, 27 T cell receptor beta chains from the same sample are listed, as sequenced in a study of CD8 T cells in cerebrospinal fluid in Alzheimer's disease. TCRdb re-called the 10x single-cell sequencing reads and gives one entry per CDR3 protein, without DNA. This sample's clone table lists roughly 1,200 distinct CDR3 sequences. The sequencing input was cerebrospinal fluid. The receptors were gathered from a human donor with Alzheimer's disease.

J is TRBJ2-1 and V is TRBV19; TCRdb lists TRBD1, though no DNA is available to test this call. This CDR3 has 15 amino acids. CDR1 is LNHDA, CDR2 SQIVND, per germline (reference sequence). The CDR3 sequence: CASRRQGDLYNEQFF.

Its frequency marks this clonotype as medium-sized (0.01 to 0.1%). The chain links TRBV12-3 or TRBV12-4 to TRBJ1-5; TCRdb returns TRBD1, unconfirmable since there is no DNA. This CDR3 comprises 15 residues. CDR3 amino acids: CASSLVAGANQPQHF.

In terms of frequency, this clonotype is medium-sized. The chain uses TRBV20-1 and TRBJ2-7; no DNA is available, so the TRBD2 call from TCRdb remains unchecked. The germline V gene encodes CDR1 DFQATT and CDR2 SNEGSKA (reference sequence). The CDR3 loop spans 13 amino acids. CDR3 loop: CSASGRVGGEQYF.

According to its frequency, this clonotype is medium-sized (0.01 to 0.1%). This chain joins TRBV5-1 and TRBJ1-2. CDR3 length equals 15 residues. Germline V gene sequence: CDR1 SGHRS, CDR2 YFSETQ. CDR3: CASSLEVGKIYGYTF.

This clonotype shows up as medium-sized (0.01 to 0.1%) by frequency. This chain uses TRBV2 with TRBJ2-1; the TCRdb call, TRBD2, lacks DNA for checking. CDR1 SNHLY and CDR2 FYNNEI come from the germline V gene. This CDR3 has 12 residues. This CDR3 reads CASSEVAGQQFF.

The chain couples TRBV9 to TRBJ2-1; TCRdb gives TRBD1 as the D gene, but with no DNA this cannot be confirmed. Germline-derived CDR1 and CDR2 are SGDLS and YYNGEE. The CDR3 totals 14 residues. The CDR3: CASSVGQASHEQFF.

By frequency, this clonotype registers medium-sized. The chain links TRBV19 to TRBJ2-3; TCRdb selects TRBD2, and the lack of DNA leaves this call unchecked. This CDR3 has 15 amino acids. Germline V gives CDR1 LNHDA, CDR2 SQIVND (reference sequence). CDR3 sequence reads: CASRQLAGMGGTQYF.

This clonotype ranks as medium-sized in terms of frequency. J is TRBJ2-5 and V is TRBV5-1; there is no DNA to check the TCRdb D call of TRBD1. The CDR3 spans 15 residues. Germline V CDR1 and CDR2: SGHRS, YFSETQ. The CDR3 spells CASSLYGQGEETQYF.

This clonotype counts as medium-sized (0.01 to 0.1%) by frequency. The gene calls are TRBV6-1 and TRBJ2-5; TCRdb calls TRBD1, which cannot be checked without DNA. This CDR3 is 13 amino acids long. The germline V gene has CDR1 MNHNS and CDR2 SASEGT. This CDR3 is CASSQGGLETQYF.

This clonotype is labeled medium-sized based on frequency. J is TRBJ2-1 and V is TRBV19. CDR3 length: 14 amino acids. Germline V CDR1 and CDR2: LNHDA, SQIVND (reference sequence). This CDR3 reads CASSIGELYNEQFF. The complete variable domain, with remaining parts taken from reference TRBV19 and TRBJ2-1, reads DGGITQSPKYLFRKEGQNVTLSCEQNLNHDAMYWYRQDPGQGLRLIYYSQIVNDFQKGDIAEGYSVSREKKESFPLTVTSAQKNPTAFYLCASSIGELYNEQFFGPGTRLTVL.

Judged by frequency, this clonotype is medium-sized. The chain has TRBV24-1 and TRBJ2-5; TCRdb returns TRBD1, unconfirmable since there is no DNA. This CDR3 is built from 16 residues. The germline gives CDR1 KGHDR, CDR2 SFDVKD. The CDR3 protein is CATSDPSGTGRETQYF.

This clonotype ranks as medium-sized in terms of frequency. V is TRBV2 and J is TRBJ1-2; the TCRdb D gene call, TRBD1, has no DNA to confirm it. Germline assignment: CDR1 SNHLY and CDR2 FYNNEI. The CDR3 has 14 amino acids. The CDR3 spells CASSGLGQIYGYTF.

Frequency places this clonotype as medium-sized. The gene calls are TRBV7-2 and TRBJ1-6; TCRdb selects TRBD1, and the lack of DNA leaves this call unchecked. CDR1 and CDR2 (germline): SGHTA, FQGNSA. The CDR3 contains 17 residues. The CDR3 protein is CASSLAPAGTGGRTLHF.

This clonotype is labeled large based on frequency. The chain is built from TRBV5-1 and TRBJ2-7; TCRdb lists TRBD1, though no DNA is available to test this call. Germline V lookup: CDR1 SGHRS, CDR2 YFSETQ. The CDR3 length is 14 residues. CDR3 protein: CASAASGGSLEQYF.

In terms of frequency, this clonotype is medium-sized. The CDR3 spells CASSLSKGSNSPLHF. J is TRBJ1-6 and V is TRBV27. This CDR3 is 15 amino acids long. Germline V gene sequence: CDR1 MNHEY, CDR2 SMNVEV (reference sequence).

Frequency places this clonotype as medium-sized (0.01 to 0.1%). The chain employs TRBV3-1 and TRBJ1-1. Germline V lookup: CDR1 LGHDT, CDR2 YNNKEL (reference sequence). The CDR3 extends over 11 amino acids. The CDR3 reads CASSRNTEAFF.

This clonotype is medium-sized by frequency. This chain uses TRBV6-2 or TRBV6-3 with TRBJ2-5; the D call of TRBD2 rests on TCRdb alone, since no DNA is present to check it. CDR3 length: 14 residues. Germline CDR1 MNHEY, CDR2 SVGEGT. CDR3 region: CASSRRLVQETQYF.

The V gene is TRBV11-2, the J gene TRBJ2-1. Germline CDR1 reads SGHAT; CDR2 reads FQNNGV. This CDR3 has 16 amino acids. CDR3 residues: CASSLLLGDYYNEQFF.

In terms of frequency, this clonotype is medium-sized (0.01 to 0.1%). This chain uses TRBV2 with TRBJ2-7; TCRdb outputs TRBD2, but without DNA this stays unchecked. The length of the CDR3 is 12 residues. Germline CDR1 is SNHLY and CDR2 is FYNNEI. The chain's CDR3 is CASSTGSSRQYF.

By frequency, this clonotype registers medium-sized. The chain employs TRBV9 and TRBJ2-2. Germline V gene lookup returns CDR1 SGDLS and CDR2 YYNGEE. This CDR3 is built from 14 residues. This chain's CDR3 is CASSVDPETGELFF.

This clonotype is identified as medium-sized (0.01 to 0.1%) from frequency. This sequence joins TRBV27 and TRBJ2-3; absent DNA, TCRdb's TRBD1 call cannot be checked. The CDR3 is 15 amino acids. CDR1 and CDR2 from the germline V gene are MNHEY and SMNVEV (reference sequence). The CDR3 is CASSLSSGGTDTQYF.

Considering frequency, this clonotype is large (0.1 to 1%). CDR3: CASSRTLGQEQFF. The chain employs TRBV28 and TRBJ2-1; checking the TCRdb D call of TRBD1 is not possible without DNA. The CDR3 covers 13 residues. Germline V gene data show CDR1 as MDHEN and CDR2 as SYDVKM.

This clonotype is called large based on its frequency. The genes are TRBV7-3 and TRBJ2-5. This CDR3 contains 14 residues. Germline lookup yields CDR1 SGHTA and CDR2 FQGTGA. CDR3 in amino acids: CASSLTATTETQYF.

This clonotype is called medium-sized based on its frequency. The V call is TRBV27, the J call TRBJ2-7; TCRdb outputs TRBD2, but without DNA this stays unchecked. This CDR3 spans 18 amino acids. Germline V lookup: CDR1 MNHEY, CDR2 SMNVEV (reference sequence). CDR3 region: CASSPVRTSGFLSYEQYF.

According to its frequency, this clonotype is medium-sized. CDR3 sequence reads: CASSQQGDGSPLHF. The V gene is TRBV7-9, the J gene TRBJ1-6; as DNA is missing, the TRBD1 call by TCRdb cannot be tested. CDR3 length: 14 residues. Germline CDR1 and CDR2: SEHNR and FQNEAQ (reference sequence). The full variable domain, in which reference TRBV7-9 and TRBJ1-6 provide the parts outside the CDR3, is DTGVSQNPRHKITKRGQNVTFRCDPISEHNRLYWYRQTLGQGPEFLTYFQNEAQLEKSRLLSDRFSAERPKGSFSTLEIQRTEQGDSAMYLCASSQQGDGSPLHFGNGTRLTVT.

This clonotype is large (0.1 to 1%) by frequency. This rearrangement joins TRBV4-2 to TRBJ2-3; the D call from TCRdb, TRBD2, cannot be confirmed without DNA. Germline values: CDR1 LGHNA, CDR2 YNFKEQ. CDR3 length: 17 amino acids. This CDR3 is CASSQLRLAGGPDTQYF.

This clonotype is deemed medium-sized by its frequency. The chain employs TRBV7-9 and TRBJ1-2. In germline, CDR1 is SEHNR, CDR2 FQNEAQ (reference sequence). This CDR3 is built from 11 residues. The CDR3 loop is CASSSNYGYTF.